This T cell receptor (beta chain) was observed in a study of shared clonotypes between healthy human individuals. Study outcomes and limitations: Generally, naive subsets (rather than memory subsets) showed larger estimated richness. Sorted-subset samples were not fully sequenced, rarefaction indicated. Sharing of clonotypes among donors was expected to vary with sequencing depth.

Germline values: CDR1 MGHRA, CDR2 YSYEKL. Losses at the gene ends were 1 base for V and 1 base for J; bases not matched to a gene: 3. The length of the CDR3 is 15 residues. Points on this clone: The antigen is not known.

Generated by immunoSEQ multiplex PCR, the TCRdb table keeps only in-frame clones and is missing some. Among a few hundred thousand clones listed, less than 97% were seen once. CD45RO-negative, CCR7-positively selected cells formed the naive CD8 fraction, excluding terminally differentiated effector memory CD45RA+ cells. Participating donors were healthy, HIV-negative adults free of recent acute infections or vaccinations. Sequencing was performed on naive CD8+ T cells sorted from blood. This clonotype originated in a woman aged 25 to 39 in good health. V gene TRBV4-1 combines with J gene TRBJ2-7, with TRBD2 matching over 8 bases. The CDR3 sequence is CASSQAASGSYEQYF. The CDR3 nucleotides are TGCGCCAGCAGCCAAGCAGCTAGCGGGTCCTACGAGCAGTACTTC.